This T cell receptor (beta chain) was documented in a study of cytomegalovirus exposure and HLA in healthy donors. Study-wide points: Altogether, 164 TCR beta chains were recorded as cytomegalovirus-associated. Differences between HLA loci emerged in a later analysis of TCR association rates, with DRB1 most and HLA-C fewest.

The PCR used 60 Vbeta and 13 Jbeta primers. Only in-frame clones appear in the TCRdb table, and some are missing; sequencing was by immunoSEQ multiplex PCR. In the table there are approximately 240,000 clones, around 88% of which are singletons. Comments on this clone: Antigen specificity is unknown. A read error may produce the germline difference seen at one junction end.

The CDR3 covers 12 residues. Germline V gene lookup returns CDR1 SGHTA and CDR2 FQGNSA. Sequencing input: PBMCs. The TCR sequence derives from a woman aged 18-30 years in good health and CMV-seronegative. The chain has TRBV7-2 and TRBJ2-1; D gene uncertain. CDR3 coding DNA: TGTGCCAGCAGCTTAGAGGCCCCGGAGCAATTCTTC. This encodes CASSLEAPEQFF.